The 29 T cell receptor beta chains below all came from one sample that was sequenced in a study of identical twins. TCRdb re-called the 5' RACE reads through MiXCR, storing one row per CDR3 protein. The table includes 650,000 to 750,000 distinct CDR3 sequences, around 21% detected once. This same sample was also taken into another study, of T cells expressing NK-cell markers.

Source material: PBMCs. These receptors all come from a woman between 18 and 30 years old in good health.

The J gene is TRBJ2-2, the V gene TRBV5-1; D ambiguous. Germline CDR1 and CDR2: SGHRS and YFSETQ. This CDR3 has 15 residues. The V end was cut by 2 bases, the J end by 0 bases, with 8 bases between. The CDR3 spells CASSLQAANTGELFF. The DNA of the CDR3 is TGCGCCAGCAGCTTACAAGCAGCGAACACCGGGGAGCTGTTTTTT.

The rearrangement joins TRBV5-1 to TRBJ2-7; D might be TRBD1 (5 bases). This CDR3 contains 14 residues. Germline CDR1 reads SGHRS; CDR2 reads YFSETQ. The V gene lost 4 bases and the J gene lost 0 bases, with 11 bases spanning the gap. The DNA for the CDR3 is TGCGCCAGCAGCGTGACAGTCGGCTCCTACGAGCAGTACTTC. Amino acids: CASSVTVGSYEQYF.

This clonotype showed up many times. The chain combines TRBV6-1 with TRBJ2-1; 7 positions match TRBD2. This CDR3 contains 13 residues. The germline V gene encodes CDR1 MNHNS and CDR2 SASEGT. The trim removed 4 bases at V and 8 bases at J, leaving 5 bases unmatched. The CDR3 coding sequence is TGTGCCAGCAGTGGACTAGCATTGGATGAGCAGTTCTTC. Residues: CASSGLALDEQFF.

V is TRBV6-2 or TRBV6-3 and J is TRBJ2-1, with 12 bases matching TRBD2. CDR1 and CDR2 from the germline V gene are MNHEY and SVGEGT. After removal of 7 bases from V and 3 bases from J, the junction contained 4 bases not matched to a gene. The CDR3 sequence is 15 residues long. The CDR3 nucleotides read TGTGCCAGCATCGGACTAGCGGGAAGCTACAATGAGCAGTTCTTC. This gives the protein CASIGLAGSYNEQFF.

Only a few counts were recorded for this clonotype. V is TRBV20-1 and J is TRBJ2-7; 12 bases agree with TRBD2. The CDR3 sequence is 15 residues long. Germline CDR1 reads DFQATT; CDR2 reads SNEGSKA (reference sequence). V gave up 5 bases and J gave up 2 bases; unmatched junction bases: 7. CDR3 residues: CSAERLAGVPYEQYF. For the CDR3, the DNA is TGCAGTGCTGAACGACTAGCGGGGGTCCCCTACGAGCAGTACTTC.

The CDR3 DNA is TGCGCCAGCAGCTGGACGGGGGGGATACCCGGGGAGCTGTTTTTT. The encoded protein is CASSWTGGIPGELFF. V usage is TRBV5-1 and J usage is TRBJ2-2; 8 nucleotides match TRBD2. CDR1 SGHRS and CDR2 YFSETQ come from the germline V gene. This CDR3 is 15 amino acids long. The J segment lost 6 bases and the V segment lost 3 bases, leaving 7 bases of the junction unmatched.

CDR3 region: CSAGRLAAGYEQYF. As DNA, the CDR3 is TGCAGTGCGGGCCGCCTAGCAGCAGGCTACGAGCAGTACTTC. The chain employs TRBV20-1 and TRBJ2-7, with D possibly TRBD2 on 5 matching bases. CDR1 is DFQATT and CDR2 is SNEGSKA in the germline V gene (reference sequence). V lost 6 bases and J 3 bases, leaving 18 bases between the germline ends. The CDR3 sequence is 14 residues long.

This clonotype was seen a handful of times. The chain has TRBV15 and TRBJ2-3, with TRBD1 matching 8 bases. V shed 5 bases, J shed 4 bases, and the junction held 11 bases outside the gene matches. The CDR3 extends over 16 amino acids. Germline CDR1 and CDR2: LNHNV and YYDKDF (reference sequence). CDR3 sequence (DNA): TGTGCCACCAGCGGCGCACGGACAGGGATCGCAGATACGCAGTATTTT. Translation gives CATSGARTGIADTQYF.

The V gene is TRBV29-1, the J gene TRBJ2-3; 11 bases match TRBD2. The V segment lost 5 bases and the J segment 1 base; nucleotides outside the gene matches: 2. CDR1 is SQVTM and CDR2 is ANQGSEA in the germline V gene. CDR3 length equals 14 residues. The CDR3 bases are TGCAGCGTTTGGACTAGCGGGCGCACAGATACGCAGTATTTT. Its protein product is CSVWTSGRTDTQYF.

This rearrangement joins TRBV27 to TRBJ2-7, with TRBD2 identical over 9 bases. CDR1 and CDR2 from the germline V gene are MNHEY and SMNVEV (reference sequence). The CDR3 covers 15 residues. Losses at the gene ends were 5 bases for V and 1 base for J; bases not matched to a gene: 6. This chain's CDR3 is CASSLGLASSYEQYF. The CDR3 DNA is TGTGCCAGCAGTCTTGGACTAGCGAGTTCCTACGAGCAGTACTTC.

V and J are TRBV20-1 and TRBJ1-6; a possible D gene is TRBD1 (6 bases). In germline, CDR1 is DFQATT, CDR2 SNEGSKA (reference sequence). With 5 bases removed from V and 7 bases from J, the gap between germline ends came to 12 bases. The CDR3 has 13 amino acids. The CDR3 sequence is CSAQGGPNSPLHF. CDR3 nucleotide sequence: TGCAGTGCTCAAGGGGGACCGAATTCACCCCTCCACTTT.

The V gene is TRBV4-3, the J gene TRBJ2-7; TRBD2 matches 13 bases. The CDR3 extends over 15 amino acids. J lost 4 bases, V lost 3 bases, and 3 bases had no gene match. Per the germline V gene, CDR1 is LGHNA and CDR2 is YSLEER. CDR3 region: CASSQLGLAGYEQYF. The CDR3 nucleotides are TGCGCCAGCAGCCAGTTGGGACTAGCGGGATACGAGCAGTACTTC.

This chain connects TRBV11-2 to TRBJ2-5, with 8 bases lining up with TRBD1. V shed 5 bases, J shed 4 bases, and the junction held 9 bases outside the gene matches. Germline V gives CDR1 SGHAT, CDR2 FQNNGV. The CDR3 runs 15 residues. The CDR3 spells CASSRGQGLLETQYF. As DNA, the CDR3 is TGTGCCAGCAGCCGCGGACAGGGACTGCTAGAGACCCAGTACTTC.

This clonotype was seen a few times. The V call is TRBV5-1, the J call TRBJ1-5, with D possibly TRBD1 on 5 matching bases. Germline CDR1 and CDR2: SGHRS and YFSETQ. V lost 3 bases, J lost 6 bases, and 10 bases lay in between. The CDR3 loop spans 13 amino acids. The chain's CDR3 is CASSYGAGQPQHF. The CDR3 DNA sequence: TGCGCCAGCAGCTACGGGGCAGGTCAGCCCCAGCATTTT.

This clonotype occurred a few times. The chain is built from TRBV10-2 and TRBJ2-1, with 7 nucleotides matching TRBD2. CDR1 is WSHSY, CDR2 SAAADI, per germline. J lost 9 bases, V lost 4 bases, and 9 bases had no gene match. The CDR3 loop spans 14 amino acids. The CDR3 loop reads CASSGSSGNAEQFF. In nucleotides, the CDR3 is TGCGCCAGCAGTGGATCCAGCGGGAACGCTGAGCAGTTCTTC.

This clonotype was detected a few times. This chain joins TRBV11-2 and TRBJ2-3; unclear D gene. The CDR3 loop spans 15 amino acids. Germline CDR1 is SGHAT and CDR2 is FQNNGV. Trimming pared 5 bases from V and 7 bases from J, leaving 19 bases between. The CDR3 DNA reads as TGTGCCAGCAGCATCACACGGACCACGGCAAATACGCAGTATTTT. Protein product: CASSITRTTANTQYF.

There are a few counts of this clonotype. This sequence joins TRBV20-1 and TRBJ2-7; 8 bases agree with TRBD1. The CDR3 has 15 residues. V shed 6 bases, J shed 6 bases, and the junction held 16 bases outside the gene matches. Looked up from germline, CDR1 is DFQATT and CDR2 is SNEGSKA (reference sequence). The CDR3 loop is CSASAGGANTIEQYF. CDR3 coding DNA: TGCAGTGCGTCCGCAGGGGGCGCAAATACCATCGAGCAGTACTTC.

V gene TRBV5-1 combines with J gene TRBJ2-2; D unresolved. The V and J ends lost 0 bases and 6 bases respectively, with 9 bases between them. The germline gives CDR1 SGHRS, CDR2 YFSETQ. The CDR3 runs 14 residues. Here the CDR3 reads CASSLDQVAGELFF. CDR3 coding DNA: TGCGCCAGCAGCTTGGACCAGGTGGCCGGGGAGCTGTTTTTT. Supplemented by reference TRBV5-1 and TRBJ2-2, the full variable domain reads KAGVTQTPRYLIKTRGQQVTLSCSPISGHRSVSWYQQTPGQGLQFLFEYFSETQRNKGNFPGRFSGRQFSNSRSEMNVSTLELGDSALYLCASSLDQVAGELFFGEGSRLTVL.

The V and J genes are TRBV5-1 and TRBJ2-2; D is perhaps TRBD1 (5 bases). V lost 3 bases, J lost 11 bases, and 14 bases lay in between. This CDR3 has 13 residues. Germline CDR1 and CDR2: SGHRS and YFSETQ. CDR3 sequence reads: CASSWGRTPELFF. The CDR3 DNA reads as TGCGCCAGCAGCTGGGGCCGGACCCCAGAGCTGTTTTTT.

The genes are TRBV12-3 or TRBV12-4 and TRBJ1-4; 7 bases agree with TRBD1. Trimming took 6 bases from V and 8 from J; bases not matched to a gene: 6. This CDR3 has 13 amino acids. This CDR3 reads CASRSTGREKLFF. As DNA, the CDR3 is TGTGCCAGCAGATCGACAGGGCGGGAAAAACTGTTTTTT.

This clonotype was detected only a few times. V gene TRBV20-1 combines with J gene TRBJ2-4; D might be TRBD1 or TRBD2, each matching 5 bases. Germline V CDR1 and CDR2: DFQATT, SNEGSKA (reference sequence). Trimming cost V 7 bases and J 0 bases, with 13 bases left between them. The CDR3 totals 14 residues. CDR3 DNA: TGCAGTGGAAGGGGAGAATTAGCCAAAAACATTCAGTACTTC. Translation gives CSGRGELAKNIQYF.

This clonotype was counted only a few times. The chain carries TRBV2 and TRBJ2-2; 7 nucleotides line up with TRBD1. The CDR3 is 16 residues long. V trimming: 4 bases; J trimming: 2 bases; junction bases outside the gene matches: 7. Germline CDR1 and CDR2: SNHLY and FYNNEI. Written as DNA, the CDR3 is TGTGCCAGCAGTGCGGAAGGGGGCAGAAACACCGGGGAGCTGTTTTTT. Protein sequence: CASSAEGGRNTGELFF.

CDR3 DNA sequence: TGCAGTGCCCCCGATGGGGCCAACGTCCTGACTTTC. It specifies CSAPDGANVLTF. V gene TRBV20-1 combines with J gene TRBJ2-6; D is unclear. Germline CDR1 is DFQATT and CDR2 is SNEGSKA (reference sequence). Trimming took off 6 bases at V and 3 bases at J, with 6 bases between the two ends. The CDR3 covers 12 residues.

There are a few counts of this clonotype. The CDR3 DNA reads TGTGCCACCAGTATAGACTACGAGCAGTACTTC. It is translated as CATSIDYEQYF. The gene calls are TRBV24-1 and TRBJ2-7, with D uncertain. CDR3 length equals 11 residues. Germline loops: CDR1 KGHDR, CDR2 SFDVKD. V was pared by 6 bases and J by 3 bases, with 5 bases between.

The chain joins TRBV27 to TRBJ2-5; D might be TRBD1 (6 bases). This CDR3 contains 15 residues. Trimming took off 0 bases at V and 5 bases at J, with 13 bases between the two ends. Germline lookup yields CDR1 MNHEY and CDR2 SMNVEV (reference sequence). CDR3 DNA: TGTGCCAGCAGTTTATCGACGGGGCAGGGGGAGACCCAGTACTTC. Translation gives CASSLSTGQGETQYF.

V and J are TRBV11-2 and TRBJ1-2, with TRBD1 as a possible D gene (5 bases). This CDR3 is built from 17 residues. Germline V gene sequence: CDR1 SGHAT, CDR2 FQNNGV. With 5 bases removed from V and 0 bases from J, the gap between germline ends came to 19 bases. The CDR3 region has the DNA TGTGCCAGCAGCCCGTCAAGGGACGTTTCCGCTAACTATGGCTACACCTTC. Translated, it gives CASSPSRDVSANYGYTF.

The chain is built from TRBV7-9 and TRBJ2-5, with D uncertain. The germline V and J ends were trimmed by 1 base and 4 bases, with 13 bases remaining between them. This CDR3 has 15 amino acids. In germline, CDR1 is SEHNR, CDR2 FQNEAQ (reference sequence). CDR3 region: CASSLGLPNGETQYF. The CDR3 nucleotides are TGTGCCAGCAGCTTAGGCCTACCCAACGGAGAGACCCAGTACTTC.

This clonotype was counted a few times. V usage is TRBV5-1 and J usage is TRBJ2-1; D might be TRBD2 (5 bases). Germline-derived CDR1 and CDR2 are SGHRS and YFSETQ. This CDR3 contains 15 residues. With 3 bases removed from V and 5 bases from J, the gap between germline ends came to 15 bases. CDR3 sequence reads: CASSWGVARNNEQFF. CDR3 nucleotide sequence: TGCGCCAGCAGCTGGGGAGTAGCCAGGAACAATGAGCAGTTCTTC.

CDR3 nucleotide sequence: TGCAGTGCTAGAGTGGCTCTAGCGGGGAAGTTTGATGAGCAGTTCTTC. The encoded protein is CSARVALAGKFDEQFF. This chain uses TRBV20-1 with TRBJ2-1, with TRBD2 matching 9 bases. Germline-derived CDR1 and CDR2 are DFQATT and SNEGSKA (reference sequence). V lost 1 base and J lost 8; bases outside the gene matches: 12. This CDR3 contains 16 residues.